This section outlines one T cell receptor beta chain sequence together with its context. Its antigen is unknown. Trimming removed 3 bases at V and 13 bases at J, with 16 bases between. Germline lookup yields CDR1 SQVTM and CDR2 ANQGSEA. CDR3 length: 13 residues. The source of the sample is a study of CD8+CD57+ T cells in acquired aplastic anemia. Study results and caveats: It was found that 25 to 35 CD8+ CDR3 sequences were shared between patients and controls.

Genomic DNA provided the template from which TCR beta VDJ and CDR3 profiles were obtained. TCRdb fed the reads into MiXCR, producing one record per CDR3 protein. The repertoire holds around 140,000 distinct CDR3 sequences, with more than 35% as singletons. The sequencing sample was made of sorted CD4+, CD8+, or CD8+CD57+ T cells (not recorded which) from PBMCs. The receptor was derived from a human donor in good health, serving as a control. The V call is TRBV29-1, the J call TRBJ1-6; TRBD1 is a possible D gene (6 bases). The CDR3 is CSVETGNNQPLHF. For the CDR3, the DNA is TGCAGCGTTGAGACAGGCAATAATCAGCCCCTCCACTTT.